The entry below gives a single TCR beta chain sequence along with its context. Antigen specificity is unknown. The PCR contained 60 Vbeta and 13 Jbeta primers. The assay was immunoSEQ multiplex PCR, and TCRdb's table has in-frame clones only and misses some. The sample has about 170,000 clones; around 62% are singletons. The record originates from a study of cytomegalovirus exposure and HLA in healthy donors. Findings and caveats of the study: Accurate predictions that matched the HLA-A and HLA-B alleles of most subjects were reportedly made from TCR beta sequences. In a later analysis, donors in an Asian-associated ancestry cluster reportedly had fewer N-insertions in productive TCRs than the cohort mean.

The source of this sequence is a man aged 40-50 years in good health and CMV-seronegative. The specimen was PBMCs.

The CDR3 spells CASRRLSNTGELFF. In DNA, the CDR3 is TGTGCCAGCAGACGACTGTCGAACACCGGGGAGCTGTTTTTT. This sequence joins TRBV5-4 and TRBJ2-2; D unclear. Per the germline V gene, CDR1 is SGHNT and CDR2 is YYREEE (reference sequence). V lost 5 bases and J lost 0, with 8 bases in between. The CDR3 contains 14 residues.